The next 9 T cell receptor beta chains were all read from a single sample in a study of identifying expanded T cells in peripheral blood (dated by TCRdb to the late 2010s). Library preparation used the immunoSEQ multiplex PCR assay. TCRdb stores this immuneACCESS table with in-frame sequences only. Part of the clones is absent; in the studies checked, under half of the shortfall reflects unresolved V genes, and no reason is known for the rest. Across this sample there are around 75,000 clones, with 75% to 90% seen only once. Over 2.5% of the sample comes from the top ten. Sequenced sample: blood. The origin of the receptors is a person aged 18 to 75 in good health.

V and J are TRBV5-1 and TRBJ1-4, with TRBD1 matching over 10 bases. J gave up 4 bases and V 3 bases, and 3 bases lay outside the gene matches. Germline CDR1 reads SGHRS; CDR2 reads YFSETQ. This CDR3 is built from 15 residues. CDR3 residues: CASSSGQGGNEKLFF. The CDR3 DNA sequence: TGCGCCAGCAGCTCTGGACAGGGGGGTAATGAAAAACTGTTTTTT.

The chain is built from TRBV13 and TRBJ1-3; D ambiguous. Germline CDR1 PRHDT, CDR2 FYEKMQ (reference sequence). The CDR3 runs 13 residues. Trimming shortened V by 5 bases and J by 0 bases, and 5 bases separated the two germline ends. The CDR3 DNA reads TGTGCCAGCAGCCGGTACTCTGGAAACACCATATATTTT. Translating gives CASSRYSGNTIYF.

The rearrangement joins TRBV5-4 to TRBJ2-3; no clear D gene. Trimming cost V 0 bases and J 6 bases, with 8 bases left between them. The CDR3 sequence is 13 residues long. Germline V gene lookup returns CDR1 SGHNT and CDR2 YYREEE (reference sequence). CDR3 sequence reads: CASSLEYSDTQYF. Here the CDR3 DNA reads TGTGCCAGCAGCTTGGAATACTCCGATACGCAGTATTTT.

V and J are TRBV18 and TRBJ1-3; D uncertain. Germline lookup yields CDR1 KGHSH and CDR2 LQKENI. The CDR3 has 17 amino acids. V was pared by 6 bases and J by 0 bases, with 18 bases between. Here the CDR3 DNA reads TGTGCCAGCTCCCTACAAAAGAGCCCCTACTCTGGAAACACCATATATTTT. It encodes CASSLQKSPYSGNTIYF.

The gene calls are TRBV5-4 and TRBJ2-3, with D tentatively TRBD1 or TRBD2 (7 bases each). V was cut by 0 bases and J by 5 bases, with 16 bases left in between. CDR3 length: 16 residues. CDR1 SGHNT and CDR2 YYREEE come from the germline V gene (reference sequence). In nucleotides, the CDR3 is TGTGCCAGCAGCTTGGGGGGGGCAGGGGGGGGAGATACGCAGTATTTT. It specifies CASSLGGAGGGDTQYF.

This chain uses TRBV5-1 with TRBJ2-7; 7 positions match TRBD1. The CDR3 runs 17 residues. The junction had 16 bases not matched to a gene; V was cut back by 0 bases and J by 7 bases. Per germline, CDR1 SGHRS and CDR2 YFSETQ. CDR3 in DNA: TGCGCCAGCAGCTTGGCACAGGCAGGGACAGCCTCTGAGGAGCAGTACTTC. Amino acid sequence: CASSLAQAGTASEEQYF.

The genes are TRBV5-1 and TRBJ2-1, with 14 bases matching TRBD2. The CDR3 totals 16 residues. J was trimmed by 9 bases and V by 0 bases; bases with no gene match: 5. The germline CDR1 and CDR2 sequences are SGHRS and YFSETQ. CDR3 amino acids: CASSLVGTSGSAEQFF. CDR3 DNA: TGCGCCAGCAGCTTGGTCGGGACTAGCGGGAGTGCTGAGCAGTTCTTC.

The table lists this clone with a count of one. The genes are TRBV10-1 and TRBJ2-7; a weak D match, TRBD1 (5 bases). V dropped 3 bases and J dropped 0 bases, with 12 bases sitting between them. CDR1 is WNHNN and CDR2 is SYGVQD in the germline V gene (reference sequence). This CDR3 has 15 amino acids. CDR3 sequence reads: CASSEGDTSSYEQYF. The DNA for the CDR3 is TGCGCCAGCAGTGAAGGGGATACAAGCTCCTACGAGCAGTACTTC.

V and J are TRBV19 and TRBJ1-5, with 7 bases that match TRBD1. The junction had 3 bases not matched to a gene; V was cut back by 1 base and J by 0 bases. Germline V lookup: CDR1 LNHDA, CDR2 SQIVND (reference sequence). This CDR3 spans 16 amino acids. CDR3 sequence (DNA): TGTGCCAGTAGTATAGGGACAGGCAATAGCAATCAGCCCCAGCATTTT. Translation gives CASSIGTGNSNQPQHF.